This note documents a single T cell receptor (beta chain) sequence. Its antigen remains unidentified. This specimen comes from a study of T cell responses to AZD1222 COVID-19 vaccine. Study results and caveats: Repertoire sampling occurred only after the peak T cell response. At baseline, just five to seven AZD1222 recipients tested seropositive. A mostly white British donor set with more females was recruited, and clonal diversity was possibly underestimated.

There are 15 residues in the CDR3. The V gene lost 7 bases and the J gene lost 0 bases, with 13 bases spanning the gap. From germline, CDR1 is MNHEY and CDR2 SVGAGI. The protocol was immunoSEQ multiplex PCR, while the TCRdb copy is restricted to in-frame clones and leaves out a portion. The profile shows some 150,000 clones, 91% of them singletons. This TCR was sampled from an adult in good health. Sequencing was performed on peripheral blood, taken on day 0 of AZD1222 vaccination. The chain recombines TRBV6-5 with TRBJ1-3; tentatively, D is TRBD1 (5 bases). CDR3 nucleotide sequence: TGTGCCAGCACGGGCTATGGGGCCTCTGGAAACACCATATATTTT. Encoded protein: CASTGYGASGNTIYF.